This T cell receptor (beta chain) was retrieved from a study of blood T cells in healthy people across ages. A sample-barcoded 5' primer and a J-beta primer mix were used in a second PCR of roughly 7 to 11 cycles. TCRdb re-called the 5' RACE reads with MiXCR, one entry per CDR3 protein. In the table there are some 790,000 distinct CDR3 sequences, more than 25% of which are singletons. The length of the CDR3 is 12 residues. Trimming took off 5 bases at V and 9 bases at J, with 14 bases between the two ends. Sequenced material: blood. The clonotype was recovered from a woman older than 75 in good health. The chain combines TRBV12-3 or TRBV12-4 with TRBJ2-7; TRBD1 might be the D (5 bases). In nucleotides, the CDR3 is TGTGCCAGCAGTCCCGGCACAGGTACGCAGTACTTC. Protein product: CASSPGTGTQYF.